This TCR beta chain was retrieved from a study of blood T cell repertoires in COVID-19. Overall study context: Samples of COVID-19 (acute and convalescent) were obtained from the United States, Italy and Spain. Sources were T cells, B-cell-depleted T cells, or PBMCs; the material itself was cDNA or gDNA.

The length of the CDR3 is 16 residues. Germline-derived CDR1 and CDR2 are MGHDK and SYGVNS. V lost 1 base, J lost 4 bases, and 8 bases stayed unmatched. As originally analysed: Reference gene primer amplification in the assay estimated nucleated cell counts. Clones were read by immunoSEQ multiplex PCR, and TCRdb kept only the in-frame ones, dropping some. The V and J calls and clone size are taken from that table; D and trimming were inferred from the DNA. The sample holds approximately 140,000 clones; roughly 85% are singletons and the top ten take roughly 3.3%. The sample was peripheral blood. This chain connects TRBV25-1 to TRBJ2-3; 7 bases map to TRBD1. This clonotype was obtained from a man between 65 and 85 years old with acute or convalescent COVID-19. CDR3 in DNA: TGTGCCAGCAGTGAATTTACAGGGGCTATCGCAGATACGCAGTATTTT. It translates to CASSEFTGAIADTQYF.